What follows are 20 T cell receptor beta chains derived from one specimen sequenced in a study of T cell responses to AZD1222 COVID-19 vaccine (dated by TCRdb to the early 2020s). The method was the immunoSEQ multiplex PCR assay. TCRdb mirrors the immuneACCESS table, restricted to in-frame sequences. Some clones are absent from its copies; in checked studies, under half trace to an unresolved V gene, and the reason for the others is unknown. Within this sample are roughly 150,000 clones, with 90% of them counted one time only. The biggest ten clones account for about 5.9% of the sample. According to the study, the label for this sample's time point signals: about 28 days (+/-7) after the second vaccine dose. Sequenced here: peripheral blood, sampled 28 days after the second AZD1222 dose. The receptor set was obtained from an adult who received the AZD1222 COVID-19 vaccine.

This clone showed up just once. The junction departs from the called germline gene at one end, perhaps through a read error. The CDR3 region is CASSPFLRERGNTIYF. The CDR3 coding sequence is TGTGCTAGCAGCCCCTTCTTACGGGAGCGGGGAAACACCATATATTTT. The V call is TRBV7-7, the J call TRBJ1-3, with D uncertain. Germline V gene sequence: CDR1 SSHAT, CDR2 FNYEAQ (reference sequence). The CDR3 spans 16 residues.

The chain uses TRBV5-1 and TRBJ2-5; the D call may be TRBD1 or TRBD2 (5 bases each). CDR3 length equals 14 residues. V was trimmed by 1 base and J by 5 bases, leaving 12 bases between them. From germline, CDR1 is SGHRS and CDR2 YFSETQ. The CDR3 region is CASSLSRGWETQYF. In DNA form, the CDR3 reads TGCGCCAGCAGCTTGTCCCGGGGCTGGGAGACCCAGTACTTC. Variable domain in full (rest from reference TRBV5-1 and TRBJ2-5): KAGVTQTPRYLIKTRGQQVTLSCSPISGHRSVSWYQQTPGQGLQFLFEYFSETQRNKGNFPGRFSGRQFSNSRSEMNVSTLELGDSALYLCASSLSRGWETQYFGPGTRLLVL.

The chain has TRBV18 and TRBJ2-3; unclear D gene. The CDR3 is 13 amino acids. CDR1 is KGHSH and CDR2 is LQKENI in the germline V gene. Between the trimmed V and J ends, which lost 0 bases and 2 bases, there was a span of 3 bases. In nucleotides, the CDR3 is TGTGCCAGCTCACCACCGAACACAGATACGCAGTATTTT. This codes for CASSPPNTDTQYF.

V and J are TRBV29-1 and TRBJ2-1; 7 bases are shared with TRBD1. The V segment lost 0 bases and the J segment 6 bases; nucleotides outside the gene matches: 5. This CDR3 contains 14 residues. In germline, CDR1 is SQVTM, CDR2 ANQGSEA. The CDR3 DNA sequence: TGCAGCGTTGAAGAGACACGACAGGGCAATGAGCAGTTCTTC. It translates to CSVEETRQGNEQFF.

The CDR3 here is CASSPLAGGAETQYF. Written as DNA, the CDR3 is TGTGCCAGCAGCCCCCTAGCGGGAGGTGCAGAGACCCAGTACTTC. The chain uses TRBV9 and TRBJ2-5, with 11 bases lining up with TRBD2. There are 15 residues in the CDR3. V dropped 4 bases and J dropped 4; count of bases not matched to a gene: 6. Germline V CDR1 and CDR2: SGDLS, YYNGEE. The variable domain in full, with the rest retrieved from reference TRBV9 and TRBJ2-5, is DSGVTQTPKHLITATGQRVTLRCSPRSGDLSVYWYQQSLDQGLQFLIQYYNGEERAKGNILERFSAQQFPDLHSELNLSSLELGDSALYFCASSPLAGGAETQYFGPGTRLLVL.

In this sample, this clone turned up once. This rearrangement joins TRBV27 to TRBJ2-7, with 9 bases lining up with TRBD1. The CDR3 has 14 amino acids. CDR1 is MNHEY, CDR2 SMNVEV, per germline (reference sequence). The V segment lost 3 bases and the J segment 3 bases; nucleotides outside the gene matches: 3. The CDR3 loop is CASSFLGQGYEQYF. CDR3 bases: TGTGCCAGCAGTTTCCTGGGACAGGGCTACGAGCAGTACTTC.

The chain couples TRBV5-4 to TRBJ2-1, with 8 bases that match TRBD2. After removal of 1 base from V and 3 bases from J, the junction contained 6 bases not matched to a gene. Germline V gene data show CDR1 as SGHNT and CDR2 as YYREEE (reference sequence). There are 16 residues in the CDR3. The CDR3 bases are TGTGCCAGCAGCTTGACGCTAACTAGCGGCTACAATGAGCAGTTCTTC. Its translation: CASSLTLTSGYNEQFF. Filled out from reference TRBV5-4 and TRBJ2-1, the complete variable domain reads ETGVTQSPTHLIKTRGQQVTLRCSSQSGHNTVSWYQQALGQGPQFIFQYYREEENGRGNFPPRFSGLQFPNYSSELNVNALELDDSALYLCASSLTLTSGYNEQFFGPGTRLTVL.

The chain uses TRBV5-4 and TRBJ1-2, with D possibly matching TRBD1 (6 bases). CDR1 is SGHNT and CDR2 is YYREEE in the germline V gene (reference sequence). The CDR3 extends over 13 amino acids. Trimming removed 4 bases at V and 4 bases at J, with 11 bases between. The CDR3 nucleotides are TGTGCCAGCAGCACCAACAGGGCCTATGGCTACACCTTC. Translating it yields CASSTNRAYGYTF. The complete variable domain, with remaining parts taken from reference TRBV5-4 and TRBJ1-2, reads ETGVTQSPTHLIKTRGQQVTLRCSSQSGHNTVSWYQQALGQGPQFIFQYYREEENGRGNFPPRFSGLQFPNYSSELNVNALELDDSALYLCASSTNRAYGYTFGSGTRLTVV.

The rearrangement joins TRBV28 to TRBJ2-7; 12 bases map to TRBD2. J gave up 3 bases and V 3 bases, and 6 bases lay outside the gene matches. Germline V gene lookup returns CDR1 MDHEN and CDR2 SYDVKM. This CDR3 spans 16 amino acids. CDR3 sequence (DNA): TGTGCCAGCAGTTTGCCTGGACTAGCGGGAAACTACGAGCAGTACTTC. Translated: CASSLPGLAGNYEQYF.

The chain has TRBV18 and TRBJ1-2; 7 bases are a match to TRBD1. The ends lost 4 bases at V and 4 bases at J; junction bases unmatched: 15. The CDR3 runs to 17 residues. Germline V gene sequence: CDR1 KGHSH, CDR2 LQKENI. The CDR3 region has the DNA TGTGCCAGCTCACTAAACGATTCGCCGGGACAGCTCTATGGCTACACCTTC. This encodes CASSLNDSPGQLYGYTF.

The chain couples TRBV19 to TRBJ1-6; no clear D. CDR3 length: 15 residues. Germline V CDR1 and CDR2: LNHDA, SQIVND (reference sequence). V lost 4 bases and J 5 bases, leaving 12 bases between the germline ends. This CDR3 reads CASSTDQGNNSPLHF. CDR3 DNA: TGTGCCAGTAGTACCGACCAAGGGAATAATTCACCCCTCCACTTT. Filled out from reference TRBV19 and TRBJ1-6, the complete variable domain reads DGGITQSPKYLFRKEGQNVTLSCEQNLNHDAMYWYRQDPGQGLRLIYYSQIVNDFQKGDIAEGYSVSREKKESFPLTVTSAQKNPTAFYLCASSTDQGNNSPLHFGNGTRLTVT.

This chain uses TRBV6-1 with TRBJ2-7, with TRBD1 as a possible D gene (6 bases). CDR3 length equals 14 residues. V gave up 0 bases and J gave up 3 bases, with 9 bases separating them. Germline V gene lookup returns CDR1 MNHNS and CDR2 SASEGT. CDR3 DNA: TGTGCCAGCAGTGAAGCCCCCAGGGGCTACGAGCAGTACTTC. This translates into CASSEAPRGYEQYF.

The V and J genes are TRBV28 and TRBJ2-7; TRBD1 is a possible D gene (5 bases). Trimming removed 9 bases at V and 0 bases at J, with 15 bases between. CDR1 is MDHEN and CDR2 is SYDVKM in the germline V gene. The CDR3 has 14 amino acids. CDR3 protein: CASLSTGISYEQYF. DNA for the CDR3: TGTGCCAGTCTCAGCACAGGTATCTCCTACGAGCAGTACTTC.

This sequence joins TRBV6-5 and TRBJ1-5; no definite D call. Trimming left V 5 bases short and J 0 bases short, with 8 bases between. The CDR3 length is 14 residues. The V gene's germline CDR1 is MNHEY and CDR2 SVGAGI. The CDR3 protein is CASSPSDSNQPQHF. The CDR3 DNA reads TGTGCCAGCAGTCCCTCCGATAGCAATCAGCCCCAGCATTTT.

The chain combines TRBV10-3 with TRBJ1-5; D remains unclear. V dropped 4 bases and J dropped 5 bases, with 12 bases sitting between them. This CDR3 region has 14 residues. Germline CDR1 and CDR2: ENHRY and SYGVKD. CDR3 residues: CAISADSNDQPQHF. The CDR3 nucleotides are TGTGCCATCAGTGCGGATAGCAATGATCAGCCCCAGCATTTT.

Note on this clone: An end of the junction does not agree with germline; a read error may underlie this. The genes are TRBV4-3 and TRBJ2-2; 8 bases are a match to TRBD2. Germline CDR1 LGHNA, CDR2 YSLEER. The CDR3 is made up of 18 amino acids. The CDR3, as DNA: TGCGCCAGCAGCAAAGATGTAGTCGGGAGGGCCTTCACCGGGGAGCTGTTTTTT. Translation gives CASSKDVVGRAFTGELFF.

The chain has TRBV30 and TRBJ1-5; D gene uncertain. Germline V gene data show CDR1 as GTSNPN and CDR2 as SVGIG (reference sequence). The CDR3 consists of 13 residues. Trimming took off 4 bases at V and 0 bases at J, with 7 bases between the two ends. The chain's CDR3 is CAWTSDSNQPQHF. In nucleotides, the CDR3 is TGTGCCTGGACATCAGATAGCAATCAGCCCCAGCATTTT.

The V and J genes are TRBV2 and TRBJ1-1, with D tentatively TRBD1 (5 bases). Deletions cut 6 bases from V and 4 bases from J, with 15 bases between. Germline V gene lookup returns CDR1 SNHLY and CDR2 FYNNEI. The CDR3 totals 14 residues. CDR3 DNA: TGTGCCAGCAGCTCAACGGGACGAGGCACTGAAGCTTTCTTT. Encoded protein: CASSSTGRGTEAFF.

The CDR3 bases are TGTGCCAGCAGTTTCAGAGCAGGGAACCAAGATCAGCCCCAGCATTTT. Translating gives CASSFRAGNQDQPQHF. The rearrangement uses TRBV27 and TRBJ1-5; tentatively, D is TRBD1 (5 bases). This CDR3 is 16 amino acids long. Per the germline V gene, CDR1 is MNHEY and CDR2 is SMNVEV (reference sequence). With 3 bases removed from V and 5 bases from J, the gap between germline ends came to 17 bases.

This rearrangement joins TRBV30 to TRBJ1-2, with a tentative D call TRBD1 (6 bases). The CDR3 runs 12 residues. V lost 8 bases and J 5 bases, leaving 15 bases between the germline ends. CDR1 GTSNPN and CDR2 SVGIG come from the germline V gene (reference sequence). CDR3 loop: CAGRGGAYGYTF. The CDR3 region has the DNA TGTGCCGGGCGGGGGGGCGCGTATGGCTACACCTTC.